What follows are 21 T cell receptor beta chains derived from one specimen sequenced in a study of identical twins. A single record per CDR3 protein comes from TCRdb applying MiXCR to the 5' RACE reads. This table has approximately 230,000 distinct CDR3 sequences, roughly an eighth appearing once. The sequenced sample consisted of memory (CD45RO+) T cells sorted from blood. All receptors come from a woman in her late teens or twenties in good health.

This clonotype has more than one count but fewer than ten. The chain couples TRBV11-2 to TRBJ1-2; tentative D call: TRBD1 (6 bases). Trimming removed 2 bases at V and 6 bases at J, with 10 bases between. The CDR3 is 13 residues long. Germline CDR1 is SGHAT and CDR2 is FQNNGV. The CDR3 here is CASSLRQVDGYTF. The CDR3 DNA sequence: TGTGCCAGCAGCTTAAGACAGGTGGATGGCTACACCTTC.

The chain is built from TRBV6-2 or TRBV6-3 and TRBJ2-1; TRBD2 matches at 7 bases. V shed 6 bases and J 2 bases; nucleotides not matched to a gene: 10. The CDR3 is 16 residues long. Per the germline V gene, CDR1 is MNHEY and CDR2 is SVGEGT. CDR3 DNA: TGTGCCAGCAGGGCCGCGGGCGGGAGCGCCTACAATGAGCAGTTCTTC. Translated, it gives CASRAAGGSAYNEQFF.

The gene calls are TRBV2 and TRBJ2-7; D gene ambiguous. The CDR3 covers 12 residues. The germline V gene encodes CDR1 SNHLY and CDR2 FYNNEI. V was pared by 7 bases and J by 1 base, with 8 bases between. The CDR3 sequence is CASNGVSYEQYF. The CDR3 DNA reads as TGTGCCAGCAATGGAGTTTCCTACGAGCAGTACTTC. The variable domain in full, completed from reference TRBV2 and TRBJ2-7, reads EPEVTQTPSHQVTQMGQEVILRCVPISNHLYFYWYRQILGQKVEFLVSFYNNEISEKSEIFDDQFSVERPDGSNFTLKIRSTKLEDSAMYFCASNGVSYEQYFGPGTRLTVT.

The chain has TRBV21-1 and TRBJ2-1; no DNA check was done on the table's D call, TRBD2. TRBV21-1 is a pseudogene locus. The CDR3 is made up of 17 amino acids. CDR3 in amino acids: CASSNNSTGLAGSEQFF. CDR3 coding DNA: TGTGCCAGCAGCAATAACTCAACGGGACTAGCGGGGTCCGAGCAGTTCTTC.

V usage is TRBV14 and J usage is TRBJ2-3; 7 bases are a match to TRBD2. The V gene's germline CDR1 is SGHDN and CDR2 FVKESK. V was clipped by 1 base and J by 7 bases; unmatched bases: 8. The CDR3 has 15 residues. As DNA, the CDR3 is TGTGCCAGCAGCCAAGTCGGCGGCGGGGGAAATACGCAGTATTTT. It specifies CASSQVGGGGNTQYF.

V usage is TRBV7-3 and J usage is TRBJ2-3; 8 bases map to TRBD2. Trimming at V came to 5 bases and at J to 4 bases, leaving 11 bases not matched to a gene. The CDR3 has 16 amino acids. Germline values: CDR1 SGHTA, CDR2 FQGTGA. The CDR3 DNA reads as TGTGCCAGCAGCCGCGGAGCGGGGGCACCTGCAGATACGCAGTATTTT. This sequence encodes CASSRGAGAPADTQYF.

The genes are TRBV2 and TRBJ2-1; D possibly corresponds to TRBD2 (6 bases). Trimming removed 3 bases at V and 0 bases at J, with 9 bases between. The CDR3 covers 15 residues. The germline V gene encodes CDR1 SNHLY and CDR2 FYNNEI. The CDR3 here is CASSDRDSSYNEQFF. In DNA form, the CDR3 reads TGTGCCAGCAGTGATAGGGACTCCTCCTACAATGAGCAGTTCTTC.

This clonotype came up a few times. The J gene is TRBJ2-3, the V gene TRBV5-6; tentatively, D is TRBD1 (5 bases). Between the trimmed V and J ends, which lost 7 bases and 2 bases, there was a span of 17 bases. Germline CDR1 reads SGHDT; CDR2 reads YYEEEE. The CDR3 extends over 15 amino acids. CDR3 in amino acids: CASEKGDWSTDTQYF. Written as DNA, the CDR3 is TGTGCCAGCGAGAAAGGGGATTGGTCCACAGATACGCAGTATTTT. Using reference TRBV5-6 and TRBJ2-3 for the parts outside the CDR3, the full variable domain is DAGVTQSPTHLIKTRGQQVTLRCSPKSGHDTVSWYQQALGQGPQFIFQYYEEEERQRGNFPDRFSGHQFPNYSSELNVNALLLGDSALYLCASEKGDWSTDTQYFGPGTRLTVL.

This clonotype was observed a handful of times. The V gene is TRBV20-1, the J gene TRBJ1-6, with TRBD1 matching over 8 bases. Per the germline V gene, CDR1 is DFQATT and CDR2 is SNEGSKA (reference sequence). The CDR3 is made up of 14 amino acids. After removal of 6 bases from V and 8 bases from J, the junction contained 9 bases not matched to a gene. CDR3 amino acids: CSAPRTGSDSPLHF. The CDR3 DNA sequence: TGCAGTGCACCCCGGACAGGGAGCGATTCACCCCTCCACTTT.

This clonotype was counted only a few times. The chain links TRBV29-1 to TRBJ2-2; D ambiguous. Germline values: CDR1 SQVTM, CDR2 ANQGSEA. V lost 4 bases to trimming and J lost 7 bases, with 10 bases between them. The CDR3 consists of 12 residues. DNA of the CDR3: TGCAGCGTTGCTCCCCAAGGCGGGGAGCTGTTTTTT. Its protein product is CSVAPQGGELFF.

This clonotype was recorded at least ten times. V gene TRBV18 combines with J gene TRBJ2-7; possible D gene TRBD2, 7 bases. V dropped 6 bases and J dropped 0 bases, with 15 bases sitting between them. The CDR3 is 15 amino acids. Germline values: CDR1 KGHSH, CDR2 LQKENI. The CDR3 region is CASSAGDKSSYEQYF. In DNA, the CDR3 is TGTGCCAGCTCTGCGGGGGACAAGAGCTCCTACGAGCAGTACTTC.

Comments on this clonotype: The junction shows a germline mismatch at one end, possibly a read error. The chain combines TRBV3-1 with TRBJ2-5; D is perhaps TRBD2 (5 bases). The CDR3 has 15 amino acids. Germline values: CDR1 LGHDT, CDR2 YNNKEL (reference sequence). The CDR3 spells CASTQRIPGKETQYF. CDR3 coding DNA: TGTGCCAGCACCCAACGGATCCCGGGGAAAGAGACCCAGTACTTC.

The CDR3 region is CASSLGMANQPQHF. CDR3 coding DNA: TGTGCCAGCAGCTTAGGAATGGCAAATCAGCCCCAGCATTTT. The genes are TRBV7-8 and TRBJ1-5; D uncertain. Trimming left V 1 base short and J 4 bases short, with 8 bases between. The CDR3 totals 14 residues. Germline-derived CDR1 and CDR2 are SGHVS and FQNEAQ.

The CDR3 DNA sequence: TGTGCCAGCAGCAAATTGACAAATGAGCAGTTCTTC. Residues: CASSKLTNEQFF. V is TRBV21-1 and J is TRBJ2-1. TRBV21-1 is shown as a pseudogene. The CDR3 has 12 residues.

This clonotype was seen a few times. CDR3 sequence reads: CAIEDPRRTQYF. The CDR3 nucleotides read TGTGCCATCGAGGACCCCCGGAGGACGCAGTATTTT. The chain has TRBV10-3 and TRBJ2-3, with D tentatively TRBD2 (5 bases). With 8 bases removed from V and 9 bases from J, the gap between germline ends came to 15 bases. This CDR3 is 12 amino acids long. Looked up from germline, CDR1 is ENHRY and CDR2 is SYGVKD.

The rearrangement uses TRBV4-3 and TRBJ2-2; D not resolved. Germline V gives CDR1 LGHNA, CDR2 YSLEER. The CDR3 consists of 16 residues. Trimming cost V 1 base and J 0 bases, with 9 bases left between them. The DNA of the CDR3 is TGCGCCAGCAGCCAAGCATCCCAGTCGAACACCGGGGAGCTGTTTTTT. Translating gives CASSQASQSNTGELFF.

This clonotype appeared a few times. This chain joins TRBV29-1 and TRBJ2-1; 10 bases map to TRBD2. The germline CDR1 and CDR2 sequences are SQVTM and ANQGSEA. The CDR3 has 16 residues. Trimming took 3 bases from V and 6 from J; bases not matched to a gene: 11. CDR3 nucleotide sequence: TGCAGCGTTGACCCCGCTAGCGGGGGCGCGCCCAATGAGCAGTTCTTC. Translation: CSVDPASGGAPNEQFF.

This clonotype was seen more than once but under ten times. The chain employs TRBV11-2 and TRBJ2-7, with D possibly matching TRBD1 (6 bases). Looked up from germline, CDR1 is SGHAT and CDR2 is FQNNGV. V was cut by 5 bases and J by 1 base, with 12 bases left in between. The CDR3 extends over 14 amino acids. CDR3 nucleotides: TGTGCCAGCAGCCCTGCCCAGGGGTCCTACGAGCAGTACTTC. This codes for CASSPAQGSYEQYF. Using reference TRBV11-2 and TRBJ2-7 for the parts outside the CDR3, the full variable domain is EAGVAQSPRYKIIEKRQSVAFWCNPISGHATLYWYQQILGQGPKLLIQFQNNGVVDDSQLPKDRFSAERLKGVDSTLKIQPAKLEDSAVYLCASSPAQGSYEQYFGPGTRLTVT.

In its sample, this clonotype was seen many times. The chain has TRBV20-1 and TRBJ2-1; 12 nucleotides line up with TRBD2. The V gene end was trimmed by 0 bases and the J gene end by 7 bases; junction bases not matched to a gene: 10. The length of the CDR3 is 17 residues. Germline V lookup: CDR1 DFQATT, CDR2 SNEGSKA (reference sequence). CDR3 loop: CSARELASGRDRNEQFF. The CDR3, as DNA: TGCAGTGCTAGAGAGCTGGCTAGCGGGAGGGATAGAAATGAGCAGTTCTTC.

This clonotype was counted at least ten times. The chain couples TRBV5-5 to TRBJ2-4; 7 bases are shared with TRBD1. Germline assignment: CDR1 SGHKS and CDR2 YYEKEE (reference sequence). CDR3 size: 15 residues. The trim removed 2 bases at V and 8 bases at J, leaving 10 bases unmatched. The CDR3: CASSFLGQPRDIQYF. In DNA form, the CDR3 reads TGTGCCAGCAGCTTTCTGGGACAGCCGAGGGACATTCAGTACTTC.

This clonotype was counted only a few times. The rearrangement uses TRBV6-1 and TRBJ2-1; the match to TRBD1 covers 11 bases. The CDR3 runs to 13 residues. Germline loops: CDR1 MNHNS, CDR2 SASEGT. Germline trimming cut 6 bases from V and 10 bases from J; bases unmatched to any gene: 5. The CDR3 loop reads CASRRTGGQEQFF. As DNA, the CDR3 is TGTGCCAGCAGGCGGACAGGGGGCCAAGAGCAGTTCTTC.